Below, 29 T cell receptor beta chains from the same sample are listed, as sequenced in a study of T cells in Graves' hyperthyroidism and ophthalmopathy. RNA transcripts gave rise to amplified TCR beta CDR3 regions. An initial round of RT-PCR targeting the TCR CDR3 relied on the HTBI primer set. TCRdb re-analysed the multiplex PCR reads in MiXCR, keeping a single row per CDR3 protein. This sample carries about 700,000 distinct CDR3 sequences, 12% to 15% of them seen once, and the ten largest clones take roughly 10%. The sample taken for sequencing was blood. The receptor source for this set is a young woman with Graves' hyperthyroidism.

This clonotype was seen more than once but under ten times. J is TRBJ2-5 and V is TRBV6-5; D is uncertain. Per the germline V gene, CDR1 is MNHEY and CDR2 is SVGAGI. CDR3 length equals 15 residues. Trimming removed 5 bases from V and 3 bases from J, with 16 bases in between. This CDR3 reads CASSHRKGTEETQYF. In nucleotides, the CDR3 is TGTGCCAGCAGTCACCGAAAGGGTACAGAAGAGACCCAGTACTTC.

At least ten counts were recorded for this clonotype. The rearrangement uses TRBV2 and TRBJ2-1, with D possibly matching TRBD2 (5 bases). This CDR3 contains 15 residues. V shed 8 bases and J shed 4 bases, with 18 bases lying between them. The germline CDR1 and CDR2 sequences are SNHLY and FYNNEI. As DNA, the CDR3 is TGTGCCAGCTTTTCCCAGATGGAGGCTTACAATGAGCAGTTCTTC. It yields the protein CASFSQMEAYNEQFF.

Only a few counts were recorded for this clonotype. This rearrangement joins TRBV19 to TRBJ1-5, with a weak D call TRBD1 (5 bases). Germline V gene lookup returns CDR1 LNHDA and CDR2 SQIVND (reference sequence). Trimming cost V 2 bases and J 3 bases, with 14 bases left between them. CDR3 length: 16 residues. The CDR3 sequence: CASSIRSGLNNQPQHF. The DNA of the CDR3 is TGTGCCAGTAGTATAAGGTCGGGACTGAACAATCAGCCCCAGCATTTT.

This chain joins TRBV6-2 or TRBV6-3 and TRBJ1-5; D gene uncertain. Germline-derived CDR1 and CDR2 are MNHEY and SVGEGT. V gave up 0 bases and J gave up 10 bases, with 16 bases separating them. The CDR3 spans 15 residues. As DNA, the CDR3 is TGTGCCAGCAGTTACTCGATTGGAGGGAGGTCACCCCAGCATTTT. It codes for CASSYSIGGRSPQHF.

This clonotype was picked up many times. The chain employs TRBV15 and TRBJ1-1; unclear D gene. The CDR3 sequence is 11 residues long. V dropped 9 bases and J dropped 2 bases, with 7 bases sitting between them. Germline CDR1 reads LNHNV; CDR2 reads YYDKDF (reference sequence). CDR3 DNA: TGTGCCACGAAGATTAACACTGAAGCTTTCTTT. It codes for CATKINTEAFF. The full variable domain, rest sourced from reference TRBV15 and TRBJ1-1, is DAMVIQNPRYQVTQFGKPVTLSCSQTLNHNVMYWYQQKSSQAPKLLFHYYDKDFNNEADTPDNFQSRRPNTSFCFLDIRSPGLGDTAMYLCATKINTEAFFGQGTRLTVV.

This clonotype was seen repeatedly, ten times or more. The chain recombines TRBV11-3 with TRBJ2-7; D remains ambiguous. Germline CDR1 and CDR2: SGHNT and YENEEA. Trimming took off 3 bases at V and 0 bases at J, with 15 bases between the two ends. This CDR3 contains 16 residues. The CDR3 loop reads CASSLLGRGSSYEQYF. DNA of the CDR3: TGTGCCAGCAGCTTGCTCGGGCGCGGTAGCTCCTACGAGCAGTACTTC.

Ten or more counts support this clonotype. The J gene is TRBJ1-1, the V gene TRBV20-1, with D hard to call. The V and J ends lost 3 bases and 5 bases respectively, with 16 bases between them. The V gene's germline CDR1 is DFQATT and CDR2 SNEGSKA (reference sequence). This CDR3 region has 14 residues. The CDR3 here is CSASPTVGSTEAFF. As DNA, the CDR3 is TGCAGTGCTAGCCCGACCGTCGGGTCTACTGAAGCTTTCTTT.

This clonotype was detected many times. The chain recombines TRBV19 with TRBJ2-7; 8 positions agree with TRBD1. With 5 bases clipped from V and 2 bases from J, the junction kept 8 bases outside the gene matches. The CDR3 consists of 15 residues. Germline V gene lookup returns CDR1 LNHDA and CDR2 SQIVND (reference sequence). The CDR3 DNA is TGTGCCAGTAGTTACACCGGGACAGGAACCTACGAGCAGTACTTC. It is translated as CASSYTGTGTYEQYF.

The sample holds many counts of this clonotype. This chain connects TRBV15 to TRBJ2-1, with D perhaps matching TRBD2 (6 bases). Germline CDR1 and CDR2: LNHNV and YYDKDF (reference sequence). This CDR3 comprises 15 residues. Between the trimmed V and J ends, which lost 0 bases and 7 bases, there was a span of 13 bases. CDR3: CATSRDPPSGNEQFF. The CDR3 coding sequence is TGTGCCACCAGCAGAGATCCCCCCAGCGGGAATGAGCAGTTCTTC.

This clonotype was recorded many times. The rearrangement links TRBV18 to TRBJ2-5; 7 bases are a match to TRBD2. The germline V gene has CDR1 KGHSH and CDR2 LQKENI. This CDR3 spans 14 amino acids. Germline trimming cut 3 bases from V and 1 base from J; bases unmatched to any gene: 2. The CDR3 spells CASSPQRGQETQYF. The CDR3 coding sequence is TGTGCCAGCTCACCTCAGCGGGGCCAAGAGACCCAGTACTTC.

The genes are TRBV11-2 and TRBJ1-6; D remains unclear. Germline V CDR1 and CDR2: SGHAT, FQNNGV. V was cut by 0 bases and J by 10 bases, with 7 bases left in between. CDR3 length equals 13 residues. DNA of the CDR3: TGTGCCAGCAGCTTAGAGGCGGGCTCACCCCTCCACTTT. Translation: CASSLEAGSPLHF.

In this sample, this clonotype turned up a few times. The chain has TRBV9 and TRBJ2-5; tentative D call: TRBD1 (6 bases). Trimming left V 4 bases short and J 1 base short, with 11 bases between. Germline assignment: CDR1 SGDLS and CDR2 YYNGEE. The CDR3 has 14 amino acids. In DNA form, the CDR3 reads TGTGCCAGCAGCCAGGGGCACCCCCAAGAGACCCAGTACTTC. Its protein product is CASSQGHPQETQYF.

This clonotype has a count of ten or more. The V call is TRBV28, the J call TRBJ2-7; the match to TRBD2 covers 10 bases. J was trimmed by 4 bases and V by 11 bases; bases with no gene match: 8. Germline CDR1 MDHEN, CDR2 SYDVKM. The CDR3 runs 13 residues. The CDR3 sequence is CAASGSMGYEQYF. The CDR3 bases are TGTGCCGCTAGCGGGAGCATGGGGTACGAGCAGTACTTC.

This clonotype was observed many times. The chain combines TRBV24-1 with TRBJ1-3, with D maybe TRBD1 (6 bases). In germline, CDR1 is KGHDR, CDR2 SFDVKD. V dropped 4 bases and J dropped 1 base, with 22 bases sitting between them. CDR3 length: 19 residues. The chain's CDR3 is CATSEHPGTMGLSGNTIYF. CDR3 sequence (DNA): TGTGCCACCAGTGAACATCCGGGGACAATGGGCCTTTCTGGAAACACCATATATTTT.

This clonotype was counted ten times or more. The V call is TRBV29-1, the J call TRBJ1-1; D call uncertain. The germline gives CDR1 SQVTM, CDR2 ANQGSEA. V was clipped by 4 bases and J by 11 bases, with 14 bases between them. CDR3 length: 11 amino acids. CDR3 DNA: TGCAGCGTTGTCCTTGGAGCTGCGGCTTTCTTT. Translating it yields CSVVLGAAAFF.

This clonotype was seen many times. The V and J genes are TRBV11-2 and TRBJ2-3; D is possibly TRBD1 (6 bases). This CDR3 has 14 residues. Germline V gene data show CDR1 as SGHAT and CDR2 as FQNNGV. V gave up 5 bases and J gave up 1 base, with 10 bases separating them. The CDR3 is CASSPRTGTDTQYF. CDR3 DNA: TGTGCCAGCAGCCCGCGGACAGGCACAGATACGCAGTATTTT.

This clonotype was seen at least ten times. The CDR3 coding sequence is TGTGCCAGCAGTGAAACCACAGGCTACACTGAAGCTTTCTTT. Translation gives CASSETTGYTEAFF. This sequence joins TRBV2 and TRBJ1-1; perhaps TRBD1 as D (5 bases). Looked up from germline, CDR1 is SNHLY and CDR2 is FYNNEI. The CDR3 consists of 14 residues. Trimming removed 2 bases from V and 3 bases from J, with 10 bases in between. The full variable domain, completed using reference TRBV2 and TRBJ1-1, is EPEVTQTPSHQVTQMGQEVILRCVPISNHLYFYWYRQILGQKVEFLVSFYNNEISEKSEIFDDQFSVERPDGSNFTLKIRSTKLEDSAMYFCASSETTGYTEAFFGQGTRLTVV.

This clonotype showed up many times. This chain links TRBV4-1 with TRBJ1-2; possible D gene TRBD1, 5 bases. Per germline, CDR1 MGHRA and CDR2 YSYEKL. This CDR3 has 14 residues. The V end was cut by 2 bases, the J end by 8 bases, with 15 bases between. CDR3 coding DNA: TGCGCCAGCAGCCAACGCGGGCAGGGATACGGCTACACCTTC. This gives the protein CASSQRGQGYGYTF.

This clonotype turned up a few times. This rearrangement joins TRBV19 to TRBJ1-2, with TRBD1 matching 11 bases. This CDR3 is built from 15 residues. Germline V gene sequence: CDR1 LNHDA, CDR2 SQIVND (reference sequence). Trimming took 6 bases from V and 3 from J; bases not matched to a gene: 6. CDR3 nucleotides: TGTGCCAGTAGATGGTCGGGACAGGGGGACTATGGCTACACCTTC. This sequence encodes CASRWSGQGDYGYTF.

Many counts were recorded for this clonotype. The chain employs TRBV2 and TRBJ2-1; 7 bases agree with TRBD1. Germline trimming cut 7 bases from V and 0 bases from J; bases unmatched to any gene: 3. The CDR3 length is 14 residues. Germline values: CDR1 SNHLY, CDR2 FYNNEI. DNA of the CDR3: TGTGCCAGCATTCGGGACAGCTCCTACAATGAGCAGTTCTTC. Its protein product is CASIRDSSYNEQFF.

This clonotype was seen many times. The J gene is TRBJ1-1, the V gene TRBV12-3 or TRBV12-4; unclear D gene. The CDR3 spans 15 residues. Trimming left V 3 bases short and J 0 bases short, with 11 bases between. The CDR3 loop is CASSFGQIMNTEAFF. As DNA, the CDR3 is TGTGCCAGCAGTTTCGGGCAGATTATGAACACTGAAGCTTTCTTT.

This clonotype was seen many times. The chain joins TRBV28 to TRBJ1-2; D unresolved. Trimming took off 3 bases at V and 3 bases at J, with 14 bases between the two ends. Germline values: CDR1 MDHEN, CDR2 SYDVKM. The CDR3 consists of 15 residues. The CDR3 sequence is CASSFVQAMYYGYTF. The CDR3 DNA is TGTGCCAGCAGTTTCGTCCAGGCAATGTACTATGGCTACACCTTC.

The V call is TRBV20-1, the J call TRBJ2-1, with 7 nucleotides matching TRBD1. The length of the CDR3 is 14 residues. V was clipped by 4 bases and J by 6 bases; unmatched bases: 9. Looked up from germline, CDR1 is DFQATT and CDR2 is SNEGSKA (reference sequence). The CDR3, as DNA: TGCAGTGCTACTGACAGGGCGATGACCAATGAGCAGTTCTTC. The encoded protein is CSATDRAMTNEQFF.

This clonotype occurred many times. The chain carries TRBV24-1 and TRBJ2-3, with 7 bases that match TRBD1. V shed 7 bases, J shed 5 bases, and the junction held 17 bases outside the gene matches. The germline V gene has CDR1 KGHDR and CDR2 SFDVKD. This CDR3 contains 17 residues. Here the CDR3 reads CATSRPGQTINRDTQYF. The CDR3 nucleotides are TGTGCCACCAGCAGACCGGGACAGACGATTAATAGAGATACGCAGTATTTT.

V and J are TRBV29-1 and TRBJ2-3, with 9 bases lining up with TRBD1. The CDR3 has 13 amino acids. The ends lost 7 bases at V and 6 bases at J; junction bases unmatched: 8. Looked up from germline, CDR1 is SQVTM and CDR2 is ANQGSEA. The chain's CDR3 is CSARDRDLDTQYF. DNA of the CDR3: TGCAGCGCCCGGGACAGGGATTTGGATACGCAGTATTTT.

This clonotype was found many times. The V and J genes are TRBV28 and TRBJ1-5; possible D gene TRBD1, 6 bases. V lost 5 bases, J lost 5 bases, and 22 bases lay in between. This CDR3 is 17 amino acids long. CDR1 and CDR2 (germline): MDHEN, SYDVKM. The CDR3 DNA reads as TGTGCCAGCAGTGATCCTCGACAGGCCCCCTCCCATCAGCCCCAGCATTTT. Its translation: CASSDPRQAPSHQPQHF.

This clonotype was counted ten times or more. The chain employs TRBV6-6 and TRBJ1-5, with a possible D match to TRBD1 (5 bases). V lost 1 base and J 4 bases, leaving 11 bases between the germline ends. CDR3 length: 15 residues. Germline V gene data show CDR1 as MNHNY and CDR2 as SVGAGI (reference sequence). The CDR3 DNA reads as TGTGCCAGCAGTTACTTCGGGACCCCAAATCAGCCCCAGCATTTT. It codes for CASSYFGTPNQPQHF.

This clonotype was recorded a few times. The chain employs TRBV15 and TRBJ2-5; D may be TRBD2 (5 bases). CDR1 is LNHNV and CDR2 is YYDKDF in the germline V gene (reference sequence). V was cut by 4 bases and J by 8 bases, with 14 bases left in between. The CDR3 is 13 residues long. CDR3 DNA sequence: TGTGCCACCAGCACCTCTGGTCCGGGAACCCAGTACTTC. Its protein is CATSTSGPGTQYF.

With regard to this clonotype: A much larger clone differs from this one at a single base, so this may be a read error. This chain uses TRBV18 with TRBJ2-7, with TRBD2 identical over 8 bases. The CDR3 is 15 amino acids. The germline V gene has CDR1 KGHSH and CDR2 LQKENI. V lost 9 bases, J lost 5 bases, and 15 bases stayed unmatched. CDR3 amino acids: CASSSPGTSPDEQYF. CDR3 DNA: TGTGCCAGTTCATCCCCCGGGACTAGTCCCGACGAGCAGTACTTC.